One and the same sample provided the 10 T cell receptor beta chains below, sequenced in a study of OX40 agonist ivuxolimab in advanced cancers. Data came from immunoSEQ multiplex PCR; TCRdb stores just in-frame clones and leaves some out. The data show about 67,000 clones, around 82% seen once. Sequences were derived from CD4+ or CD8+ T cells sorted from blood, sampled in a trial of the OX40 agonist ivuxolimab. These receptors originate from an adult with an advanced solid tumor such as melanoma, head and neck, liver or kidney cancer.

This clone was observed a handful of times. The rearrangement uses TRBV2 and TRBJ2-7; D is unresolved. The CDR3 totals 12 residues. Trimming took off 7 bases at V and 3 bases at J, with 10 bases between the two ends. The germline V gene encodes CDR1 SNHLY and CDR2 FYNNEI. This CDR3 reads CASTEEFYEQYF. The CDR3 DNA sequence: TGTGCCAGCACTGAGGAATTCTACGAGCAGTACTTC.

The chain has TRBV6-6 and TRBJ1-1, with TRBD1 as a possible D gene (5 bases). V was pared by 2 bases and J by 11 bases, with 15 bases between. The CDR3 runs to 13 residues. Per germline, CDR1 MNHNY and CDR2 SVGAGI (reference sequence). CDR3 amino acids: CASSYGGGDPAFF. In DNA, the CDR3 is TGTGCCAGCAGTTACGGGGGGGGAGATCCGGCTTTCTTT.

V and J are TRBV11-2 and TRBJ1-1, with D unclear. The V and J ends lost 3 bases and 6 bases respectively, with 8 bases between them. Germline CDR1 is SGHAT and CDR2 is FQNNGV. The CDR3 extends over 12 amino acids. CDR3 protein: CASSFIDAEAFF. Here the CDR3 DNA reads TGTGCCAGCAGCTTTATAGACGCTGAAGCTTTCTTT.

This sequence joins TRBV9 and TRBJ2-1, with 8 bases aligning to TRBD2. J was trimmed by 9 bases and V by 0 bases; bases with no gene match: 8. The CDR3 covers 15 residues. The germline gives CDR1 SGDLS, CDR2 YYNGEE. Here the CDR3 reads CASSVGGLASAEQFF. The CDR3 DNA sequence: TGTGCCAGCAGCGTAGGCGGACTAGCCTCAGCTGAGCAGTTCTTC.

This chain links TRBV18 with TRBJ2-5, with 7 bases that match TRBD1. Trimming removed 4 bases from V and 7 bases from J; junction bases left unmatched: 6. The germline CDR1 and CDR2 sequences are KGHSH and LQKENI. The CDR3 runs 13 residues. The CDR3 sequence is CASSLGTDGTQYF. CDR3 in DNA: TGTGCCAGCTCACTCGGGACAGATGGGACCCAGTACTTC.

The genes are TRBV7-9 and TRBJ2-7; no clear D gene. The V end lost 0 bases, the J end lost 3 bases, and 6 bases lay between the germline ends. CDR1 is SEHNR and CDR2 is FQNEAQ in the germline V gene (reference sequence). The CDR3 is 13 amino acids. CDR3: CASSLASSYEQYV. In nucleotides, the CDR3 is TGTGCCAGCAGCTTAGCGAGCAGCTACGAGCAGTACGTC.

This clone was observed a single time. The chain joins TRBV7-2 to TRBJ2-7, with 10 bases identical to TRBD2. The CDR3 totals 15 residues. V shed 2 bases, J shed 2 bases, and the junction held 3 bases outside the gene matches. Germline values: CDR1 SGHTA, CDR2 FQGNSA. In DNA, the CDR3 is TGTGCCAGCAGCTTAAGGACTAGCGGAACCTACGAGCAGTACTTC. Protein: CASSLRTSGTYEQYF.

This clone was observed a handful of times. The chain has TRBV7-7 and TRBJ2-1; D might be TRBD2 (7 bases). The CDR3 loop spans 16 amino acids. V was pared by 5 bases and J by 10 bases, with 24 bases between. Germline lookup yields CDR1 SSHAT and CDR2 FNYEAQ (reference sequence). CDR3 loop: CASSPGWSGRGEEQFF. The DNA for the CDR3 is TGTGCCAGCAGCCCCGGTTGGTCAGGGAGGGGGGAAGAGCAGTTCTTC.

The chain combines TRBV5-4 with TRBJ2-1, with TRBD2 matching over 10 bases. In germline, CDR1 is SGHNT, CDR2 YYREEE (reference sequence). The CDR3 sequence is 14 residues long. V shed 5 bases and J 6 bases; nucleotides not matched to a gene: 5. CDR3 loop: CASRASGGANEQFF. CDR3 nucleotide sequence: TGTGCCAGCAGAGCGAGCGGGGGGGCCAATGAGCAGTTCTTC.

The chain joins TRBV15 to TRBJ2-3, with 7 bases aligning to TRBD2. J lost 2 bases, V lost 8 bases, and 4 bases had no gene match. The CDR3 runs to 13 residues. Germline assignment: CDR1 LNHNV and CDR2 YYDKDF (reference sequence). The CDR3 sequence: CATGRENTDTQYF. CDR3 nucleotide sequence: TGTGCCACCGGGAGGGAAAACACAGATACGCAGTATTTT.